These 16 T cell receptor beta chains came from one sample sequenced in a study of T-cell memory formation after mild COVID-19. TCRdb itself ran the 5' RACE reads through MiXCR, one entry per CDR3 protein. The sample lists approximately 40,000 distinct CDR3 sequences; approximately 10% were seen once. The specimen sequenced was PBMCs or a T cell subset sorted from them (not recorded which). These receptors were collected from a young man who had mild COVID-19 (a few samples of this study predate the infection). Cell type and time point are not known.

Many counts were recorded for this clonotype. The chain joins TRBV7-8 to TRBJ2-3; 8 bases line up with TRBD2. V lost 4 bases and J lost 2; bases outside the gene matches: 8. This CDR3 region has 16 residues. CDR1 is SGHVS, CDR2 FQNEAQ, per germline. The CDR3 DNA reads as TGTGCCAGCAGCTGGACTAGCTCGGTAGTCACAGATACGCAGTATTTT. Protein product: CASSWTSSVVTDTQYF.

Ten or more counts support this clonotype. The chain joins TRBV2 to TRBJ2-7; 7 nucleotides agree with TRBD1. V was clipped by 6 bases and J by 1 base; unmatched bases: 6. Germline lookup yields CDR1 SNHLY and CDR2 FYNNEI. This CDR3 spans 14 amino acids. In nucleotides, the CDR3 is TGTGCCAGCAGAACCACAGGGGTTTCCTACGAGCAGTACGTC. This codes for CASRTTGVSYEQYV.

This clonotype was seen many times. CDR3 sequence: CASSLSRAGETQYF. The DNA of the CDR3 is TGTGCCAGCAGCTTATCCCGGGCTGGAGAGACCCAGTACTTC. The chain carries TRBV7-9 and TRBJ2-5; D gene ambiguous. V was cut by 2 bases and J by 4 bases, with 11 bases left in between. The CDR3 spans 14 residues. Germline CDR1 reads SEHNR; CDR2 reads FQNEAQ (reference sequence).

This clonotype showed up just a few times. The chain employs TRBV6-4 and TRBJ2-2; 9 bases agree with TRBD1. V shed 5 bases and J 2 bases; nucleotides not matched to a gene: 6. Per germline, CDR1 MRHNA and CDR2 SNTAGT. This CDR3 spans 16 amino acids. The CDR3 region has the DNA TGTGCCAGCAGTACTGGGGACAGGGAAAACACCGGGGAGCTGTTTTTT. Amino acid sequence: CASSTGDRENTGELFF.

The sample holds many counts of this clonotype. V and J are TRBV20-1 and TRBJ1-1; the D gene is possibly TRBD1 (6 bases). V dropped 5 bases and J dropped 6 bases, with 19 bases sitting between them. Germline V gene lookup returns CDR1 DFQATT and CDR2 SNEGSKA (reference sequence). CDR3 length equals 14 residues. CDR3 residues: CSAGSVQGVAEAFF. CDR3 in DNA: TGCAGTGCTGGGTCGGTACAGGGCGTCGCTGAAGCTTTCTTT.

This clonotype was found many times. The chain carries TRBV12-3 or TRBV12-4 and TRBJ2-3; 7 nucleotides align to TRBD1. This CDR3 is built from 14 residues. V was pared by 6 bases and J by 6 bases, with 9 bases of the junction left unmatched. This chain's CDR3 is CASRRQGMVDTQYF. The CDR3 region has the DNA TGTGCCAGCAGAAGACAGGGTATGGTGGATACGCAGTATTTT.

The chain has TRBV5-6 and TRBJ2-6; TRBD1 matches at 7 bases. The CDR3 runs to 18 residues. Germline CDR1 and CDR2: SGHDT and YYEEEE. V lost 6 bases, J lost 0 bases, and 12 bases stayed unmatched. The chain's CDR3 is CASTFPGQHYSGANVLTF. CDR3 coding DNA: TGTGCCAGCACCTTTCCGGGACAGCACTACTCTGGGGCCAACGTCCTGACTTTC.

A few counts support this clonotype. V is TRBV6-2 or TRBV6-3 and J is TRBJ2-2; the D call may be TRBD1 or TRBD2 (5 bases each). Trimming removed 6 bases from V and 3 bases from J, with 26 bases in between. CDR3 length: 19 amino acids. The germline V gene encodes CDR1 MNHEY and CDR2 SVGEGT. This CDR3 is CASSYQADLRGAYTGELFF. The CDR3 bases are TGTGCCAGCAGCTATCAGGCCGACCTTAGAGGGGCCTACACCGGGGAGCTGTTTTTT.

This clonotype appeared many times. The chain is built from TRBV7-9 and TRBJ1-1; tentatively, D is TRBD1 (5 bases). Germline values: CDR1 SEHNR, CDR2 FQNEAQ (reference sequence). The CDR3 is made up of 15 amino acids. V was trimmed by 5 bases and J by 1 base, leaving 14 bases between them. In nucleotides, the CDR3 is TGTGCCAGCAGCCCCGGCTGGGGCGAGAACACTGAAGCTTTCTTT. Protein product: CASSPGWGENTEAFF.

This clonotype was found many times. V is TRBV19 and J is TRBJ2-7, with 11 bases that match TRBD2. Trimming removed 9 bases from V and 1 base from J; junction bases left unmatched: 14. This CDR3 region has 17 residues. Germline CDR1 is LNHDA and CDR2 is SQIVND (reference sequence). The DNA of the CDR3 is TGTGCCAGCCGGGGCCTCTCTAGCGGGGGGACTTCCTACGAGCAGTACTTC. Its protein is CASRGLSSGGTSYEQYF.

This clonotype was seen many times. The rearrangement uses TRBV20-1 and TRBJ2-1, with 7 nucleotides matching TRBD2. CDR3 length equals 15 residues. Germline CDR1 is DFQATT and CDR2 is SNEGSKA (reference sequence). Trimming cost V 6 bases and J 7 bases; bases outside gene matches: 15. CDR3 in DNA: TGCAGTGCCAGCAGCGGAGAGAGCGGGGCAAATGAGCAGTTCTTC. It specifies CSASSGESGANEQFF.

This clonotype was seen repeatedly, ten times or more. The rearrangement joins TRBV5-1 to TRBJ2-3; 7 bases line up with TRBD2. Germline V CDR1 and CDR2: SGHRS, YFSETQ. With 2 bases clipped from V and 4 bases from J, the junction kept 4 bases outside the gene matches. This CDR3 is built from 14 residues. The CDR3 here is CASSFQAGPDTQYF. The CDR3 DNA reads TGCGCCAGCAGCTTCCAAGCGGGGCCAGATACGCAGTATTTT.

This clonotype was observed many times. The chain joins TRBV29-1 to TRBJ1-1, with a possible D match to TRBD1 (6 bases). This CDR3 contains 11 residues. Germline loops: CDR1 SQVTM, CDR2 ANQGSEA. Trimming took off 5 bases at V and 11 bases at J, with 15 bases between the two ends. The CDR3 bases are TGCAGCGTTTGGAGGACAGTAGACGCTTTCTTT. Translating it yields CSVWRTVDAFF.

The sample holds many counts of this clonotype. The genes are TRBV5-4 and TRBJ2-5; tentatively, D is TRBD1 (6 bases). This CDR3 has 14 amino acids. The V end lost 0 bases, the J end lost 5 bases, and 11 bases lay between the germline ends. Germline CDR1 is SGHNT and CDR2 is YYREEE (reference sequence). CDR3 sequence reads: CASSLAGATETQYF. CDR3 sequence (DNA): TGTGCCAGCAGCTTGGCAGGGGCGACGGAGACCCAGTACTTC.

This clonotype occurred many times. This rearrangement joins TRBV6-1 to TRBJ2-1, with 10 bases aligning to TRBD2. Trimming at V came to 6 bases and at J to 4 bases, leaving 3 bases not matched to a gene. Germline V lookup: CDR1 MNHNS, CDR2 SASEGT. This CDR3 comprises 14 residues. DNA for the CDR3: TGTGCCAGCAGCGTTAGCGGGGGGTACAATGAGCAGTTCTTC. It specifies CASSVSGGYNEQFF.

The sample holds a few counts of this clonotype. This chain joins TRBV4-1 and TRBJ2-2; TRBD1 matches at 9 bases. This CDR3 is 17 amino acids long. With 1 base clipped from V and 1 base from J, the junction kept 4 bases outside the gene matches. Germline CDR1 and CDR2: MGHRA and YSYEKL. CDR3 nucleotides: TGCGCCAGCAGCCAAGGACAGGGGGATTTGAACACCGGGGAGCTGTTTTTT. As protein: CASSQGQGDLNTGELFF.